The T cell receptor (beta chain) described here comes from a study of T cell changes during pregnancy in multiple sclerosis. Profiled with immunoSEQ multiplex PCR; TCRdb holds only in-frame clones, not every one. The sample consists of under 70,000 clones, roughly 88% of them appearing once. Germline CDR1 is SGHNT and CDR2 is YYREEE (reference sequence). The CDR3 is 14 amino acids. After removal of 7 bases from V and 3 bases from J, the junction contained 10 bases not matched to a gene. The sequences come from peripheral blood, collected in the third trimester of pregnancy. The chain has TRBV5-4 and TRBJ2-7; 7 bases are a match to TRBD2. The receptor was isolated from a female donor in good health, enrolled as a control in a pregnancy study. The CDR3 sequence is CASSRGEMSYEQYF. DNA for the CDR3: TGTGCCAGCTCCCGGGGGGAGATGAGCTACGAGCAGTACTTC.